A single sample is the source of the 26 T cell receptor beta chains below, sequenced in a study of T cell responses to AZD1222 COVID-19 vaccine. Profiling relied on immunoSEQ multiplex PCR, and the TCRdb table lists in-frame clones only, not all of them. Of roughly 160,000 clones detected, approximately 91% appear once; the ten largest clones hold about 1.9%. This sample comprised peripheral blood, obtained on day 0 of AZD1222 vaccination. The receptor source for this set is an adult in good health.

CDR3 protein: CASSFGVSVYEQYF. CDR3 in DNA: TGTGCCAGCAGTTTCGGGGTATCGGTGTACGAGCAGTACTTC. V is TRBV6-5 and J is TRBJ2-7; maybe TRBD2 (5 bases). CDR1 and CDR2 from the germline V gene are MNHEY and SVGAGI. The CDR3 is 14 residues long. Trimming left V 4 bases short and J 4 bases short, with 14 bases between.

V and J are TRBV30 and TRBJ1-5; 11 bases match TRBD1. Trimming took 2 bases from V and 3 from J; bases not matched to a gene: 6. CDR3 length: 16 amino acids. The V gene's germline CDR1 is GTSNPN and CDR2 SVGIG (reference sequence). This chain's CDR3 is CAWSQIGQGANQPQHF. For the CDR3, the DNA is TGTGCCTGGAGTCAGATCGGACAGGGGGCCAATCAGCCCCAGCATTTT.

This clone has just one count. This chain uses TRBV6-2 or TRBV6-3 with TRBJ1-1; D remains ambiguous. Looked up from germline, CDR1 is MNHEY and CDR2 is SVGEGT. The CDR3 totals 15 residues. The V gene lost 3 bases and the J gene lost 0 bases, with 11 bases spanning the gap. CDR3 amino acids: CASSYIQTMNTEAFF. For the CDR3, the DNA is TGTGCCAGCAGTTATATACAGACCATGAACACTGAAGCTTTCTTT.

J is TRBJ1-1 and V is TRBV19; the D gene is possibly TRBD1 (5 bases). CDR1 is LNHDA and CDR2 is SQIVND in the germline V gene (reference sequence). CDR3 length: 13 amino acids. Trimming took off 2 bases at V and 5 bases at J, with 9 bases between the two ends. The DNA for the CDR3 is TGTGCCAGTAGTATACTCGGGACGACTGAAGCTTTCTTT. Translated: CASSILGTTEAFF.

The J gene is TRBJ1-6, the V gene TRBV14; maybe TRBD1 (6 bases). This CDR3 comprises 17 residues. The V and J ends lost 4 bases and 7 bases respectively, with 20 bases between them. Germline CDR1 SGHDN, CDR2 FVKESK. The CDR3 sequence: CASSLQRGSVRNSPLHF. The CDR3 region has the DNA TGTGCCAGCAGCCTCCAAAGGGGGAGTGTCCGGAATTCACCCCTCCACTTT.

This clone was counted between two and nine times. The chain combines TRBV27 with TRBJ1-2; D gene uncertain. The germline V and J ends were trimmed by 0 bases and 6 bases, with 11 bases remaining between them. The germline CDR1 and CDR2 sequences are MNHEY and SMNVEV (reference sequence). CDR3 size: 14 residues. CDR3 protein: CASSLSFGGNGYTF. The CDR3 region has the DNA TGTGCCAGCAGTTTATCGTTCGGAGGGAATGGCTACACCTTC.

The CDR3 sequence is CASRNGQGGTEAFF. For the CDR3, the DNA is TGTGCCAGCAGAAATGGACAGGGGGGTACTGAAGCTTTCTTT. This chain uses TRBV27 with TRBJ1-1, with TRBD1 matching 10 bases. Trimming took 6 bases from V and 5 from J; bases not matched to a gene: 6. Germline CDR1 is MNHEY and CDR2 is SMNVEV (reference sequence). The CDR3 has 14 residues.

The chain carries TRBV6-2 or TRBV6-3 and TRBJ1-6, with TRBD1 matching over 11 bases. The CDR3 extends over 17 amino acids. Germline V gene sequence: CDR1 MNHEY, CDR2 SVGEGT. J gave up 5 bases and V 4 bases, and 7 bases lay outside the gene matches. CDR3 loop: CASSLLGQGGDNSPLHF. CDR3 bases: TGTGCCAGCAGTTTATTGGGACAGGGGGGCGATAATTCACCCCTCCACTTT.

The chain links TRBV7-9 to TRBJ2-7; no definite D call. This CDR3 is built from 13 residues. Trimming shortened V by 5 bases and J by 3 bases, and 11 bases separated the two germline ends. Germline V gene lookup returns CDR1 SEHNR and CDR2 FQNEAQ (reference sequence). This CDR3 reads CASSGQIYYEQYF. CDR3 DNA: TGTGCCAGCAGCGGGCAGATCTACTACGAGCAGTACTTC.

The chain carries TRBV10-3 and TRBJ1-6, with D possibly matching TRBD1 (6 bases). The CDR3 contains 12 residues. V was pared by 8 bases and J by 13 bases, with 15 bases between. The V gene's germline CDR1 is ENHRY and CDR2 SYGVKD. The DNA of the CDR3 is TGTGCCATCGGGGGGGGCACGTCTCCCCTCCACTTT. Protein product: CAIGGGTSPLHF.

V is TRBV29-1 and J is TRBJ1-2; D ambiguous. CDR3 length: 10 residues. In germline, CDR1 is SQVTM, CDR2 ANQGSEA. Trimming took 6 bases from V and 7 from J, leaving 9 bases between them. The CDR3 here is CSVLVTGYTF. The DNA of the CDR3 is TGCAGCGTGCTCGTTACTGGCTACACCTTC. Filled out from reference TRBV29-1 and TRBJ1-2, the complete variable domain reads SAVISQKPSRDICQRGTSLTIQCQVDSQVTMMFWYRQQPGQSLTLIATANQGSEATYESGFVIDKFPISRPNLTFSTLTVSNMSPEDSSIYLCSVLVTGYTFGSGTRLTVV.

The gene calls are TRBV24-1 and TRBJ1-2; TRBD1 matches 10 bases. J gave up 7 bases and V 2 bases, and 9 bases lay outside the gene matches. The CDR3 is 16 amino acids. Germline V lookup: CDR1 KGHDR, CDR2 SFDVKD. Written as DNA, the CDR3 is TGTGCCACCAGTGATTCCGGGACAGGGGCACGCTCTGGCTACACCTTC. This encodes CATSDSGTGARSGYTF.

V is TRBV7-3 and J is TRBJ2-5; TRBD1 aligns across 8 bases. Per germline, CDR1 SGHTA and CDR2 FQGTGA. The length of the CDR3 is 13 residues. J was trimmed by 5 bases and V by 5 bases; bases with no gene match: 4. The CDR3 DNA follows: TGTGCCAGCAGCCCCGACAGGGGTGAGACCCAGTACTTC. As protein: CASSPDRGETQYF.

J is TRBJ2-3 and V is TRBV4-1, with 12 positions matching TRBD1. V lost 2 bases, J lost 6 bases, and 9 bases stayed unmatched. CDR1 is MGHRA, CDR2 YSYEKL, per germline. The CDR3 has 17 residues. This CDR3 reads CASSQSIGTGGRDTQYF. The DNA of the CDR3 is TGCGCCAGCAGCCAAAGTATAGGGACAGGGGGCCGGGATACGCAGTATTTT.

The chain combines TRBV9 with TRBJ1-5; D remains ambiguous. Germline V CDR1 and CDR2: SGDLS, YYNGEE. The V gene lost 4 bases and the J gene lost 1 base, with 6 bases spanning the gap. This CDR3 comprises 13 residues. The CDR3 DNA reads as TGTGCCAGCAGCCCCGGGAGCAATCAGCCCCAGCATTTT. Encoded protein: CASSPGSNQPQHF.

V usage is TRBV9 and J usage is TRBJ2-1; 9 bases are a match to TRBD2. Germline CDR1 is SGDLS and CDR2 is YYNGEE. The V segment lost 8 bases and the J segment 7 bases; nucleotides outside the gene matches: 10. This CDR3 is built from 14 residues. CDR3 nucleotide sequence: TGTGCCAGTAATCCGGGACTAGCTAGAAATGAGCAGTTCTTC. It encodes CASNPGLARNEQFF. The entire variable domain, with the rest obtained from reference TRBV9 and TRBJ2-1, is as follows: DSGVTQTPKHLITATGQRVTLRCSPRSGDLSVYWYQQSLDQGLQFLIQYYNGEERAKGNILERFSAQQFPDLHSELNLSSLELGDSALYFCASNPGLARNEQFFGPGTRLTVL.

The rearrangement joins TRBV5-4 to TRBJ2-7; D perhaps matches TRBD1 (5 bases). CDR3 length equals 15 residues. V was shortened by 0 bases and J by 2 bases, with 12 bases between the two germline ends. Germline assignment: CDR1 SGHNT and CDR2 YYREEE (reference sequence). CDR3 nucleotide sequence: TGTGCCAGCAGCTTGGTTGGTGGGGCGCCCTACGAGCAGTACTTC. This codes for CASSLVGGAPYEQYF.

This chain uses TRBV9 with TRBJ2-1, with TRBD2 matching over 10 bases. The CDR3 has 17 amino acids. Germline values: CDR1 SGDLS, CDR2 YYNGEE. Trimming cost V 4 bases and J 3 bases; bases outside gene matches: 10. CDR3 DNA sequence: TGTGCCAGCAGCTCCCGCTTTACTAGCGGGGTCTACAATGAGCAGTTCTTC. This sequence encodes CASSSRFTSGVYNEQFF.

V and J are TRBV10-3 and TRBJ2-1; weak D call: TRBD2 (5 bases). The V gene lost 4 bases and the J gene lost 8 bases, with 18 bases spanning the gap. CDR1 is ENHRY, CDR2 SYGVKD, per germline. The length of the CDR3 is 15 residues. The CDR3 region is CAISGSKDSRDEQFF. In DNA form, the CDR3 reads TGTGCCATCAGTGGATCCAAGGACTCTCGGGATGAGCAGTTCTTC.

The gene calls are TRBV24-1 and TRBJ2-1; D gene ambiguous. This CDR3 comprises 14 residues. Looked up from germline, CDR1 is KGHDR and CDR2 is SFDVKD. Trimming cost V 4 bases and J 5 bases, with 11 bases left between them. The CDR3 spells CATSDTPPDNEQFF. The CDR3 nucleotides are TGTGCCACCAGTGACACCCCGCCGGACAATGAGCAGTTCTTC.

This chain links TRBV25-1 with TRBJ1-6; D is unresolved. V lost 1 base, J lost 8 bases, and 18 bases lay in between. The CDR3 has 17 residues. CDR1 MGHDK and CDR2 SYGVNS come from the germline V gene. For the CDR3, the DNA is TGTGCCAGCAGTGAATCTTTGCTTGTACGGGGTGATTCACCCCTCCACTTT. This codes for CASSESLLVRGDSPLHF.

This chain connects TRBV24-1 to TRBJ1-1, with D maybe TRBD1 (5 bases). Germline loops: CDR1 KGHDR, CDR2 SFDVKD. Trimming took 9 bases from V and 7 from J, leaving 23 bases between them. This CDR3 has 15 residues. CDR3 nucleotides: TGTGCCACCGAACCCAACGTGGGGGGAAGCGGTGAAGCTTTCTTT. This sequence encodes CATEPNVGGSGEAFF.

The chain uses TRBV5-1 and TRBJ2-1; 10 bases align to TRBD2. The germline CDR1 and CDR2 sequences are SGHRS and YFSETQ. Losses at the gene ends were 4 bases for V and 7 bases for J; bases not matched to a gene: 11. CDR3 length: 16 amino acids. The DNA of the CDR3 is TGCGCCAGCAGCGTCCGAGCGGGAGGGCCCTCTAATGAGCAGTTCTTC. This codes for CASSVRAGGPSNEQFF. The variable domain in full, with the rest retrieved from reference TRBV5-1 and TRBJ2-1, is KAGVTQTPRYLIKTRGQQVTLSCSPISGHRSVSWYQQTPGQGLQFLFEYFSETQRNKGNFPGRFSGRQFSNSRSEMNVSTLELGDSALYLCASSVRAGGPSNEQFFGPGTRLTVL.

Here the CDR3 DNA reads TGCAGTGCTAGTGCCTTCATGAACACTGAAGCTTTCTTT. The encoded protein is CSASAFMNTEAFF. This rearrangement joins TRBV20-1 to TRBJ1-1, with D hard to call. Germline V gene sequence: CDR1 DFQATT, CDR2 SNEGSKA (reference sequence). This CDR3 is built from 13 residues. Trimming stripped 3 bases from V and 0 bases from J, with 8 bases between.

The DNA for the CDR3 is TGTGCCAGCAGCTTAGCAGGACAGGGGGCAGTGGATACGCAGTATTTT. Translation gives CASSLAGQGAVDTQYF. The chain carries TRBV11-3 and TRBJ2-3; 11 bases agree with TRBD1. The CDR3 runs to 16 residues. V was pared by 1 base and J by 6 bases, with 6 bases of the junction left unmatched. Germline CDR1 and CDR2: SGHNT and YENEEA.

A word on this clone: At one end the junction does not follow the germline gene, possibly because of a read error. The rearrangement joins TRBV18 to TRBJ2-7, with 8 bases identical to TRBD1. The germline gives CDR1 KGHSH, CDR2 LQKENI. The CDR3 sequence is 15 residues long. The CDR3 here is CASSPGQALSSEQYF. The CDR3 DNA follows: TGTGCCAGCTCACCGGGACAGGCCCTATCCTCCGAGCAGTACTTC.